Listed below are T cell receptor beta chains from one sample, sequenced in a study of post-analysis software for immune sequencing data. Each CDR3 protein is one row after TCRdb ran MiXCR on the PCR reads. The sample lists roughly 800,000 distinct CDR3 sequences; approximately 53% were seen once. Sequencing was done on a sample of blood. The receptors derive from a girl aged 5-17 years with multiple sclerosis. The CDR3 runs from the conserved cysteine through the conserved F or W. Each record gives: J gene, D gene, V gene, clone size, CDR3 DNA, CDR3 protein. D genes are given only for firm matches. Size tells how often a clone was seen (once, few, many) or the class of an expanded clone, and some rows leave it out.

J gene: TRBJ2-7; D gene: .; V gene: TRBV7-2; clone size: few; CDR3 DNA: TGTGCCAGCAGCTTCAAACATCGACAGAGCTACGAGCAGTACTTC; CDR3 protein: CASSFKHRQSYEQYF
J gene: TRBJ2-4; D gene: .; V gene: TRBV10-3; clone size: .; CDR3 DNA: TGTGCCATCAGTGCATCGACTGGCGGCAAAAACATTCAGTACTTC; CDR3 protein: CAISASTGGKNIQYF
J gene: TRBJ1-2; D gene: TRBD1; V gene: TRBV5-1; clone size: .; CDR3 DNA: TGCGCCAGCAGCGCGGACAGGTCGAAGGGCTACACCTTC; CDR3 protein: CASSADRSKGYTF
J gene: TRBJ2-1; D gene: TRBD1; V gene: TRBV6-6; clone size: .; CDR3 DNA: TGTGCCAGCATTCGTACAGGGGGAGGCCACAATGAGCAGTTCTTC; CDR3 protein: CASIRTGGGHNEQFF
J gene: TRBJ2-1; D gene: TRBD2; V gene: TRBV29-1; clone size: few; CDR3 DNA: TGCAGCGTTGAAGATGGACTAGCGGGAGTCAATGAGCAGTTCTTC; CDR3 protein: CSVEDGLAGVNEQFF
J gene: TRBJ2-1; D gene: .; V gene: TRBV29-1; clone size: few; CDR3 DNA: TGCAGCGTTGAAGATGGACGGAGCTCCTACAATGAGCAGTTCTTC; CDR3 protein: CSVEDGRSSYNEQFF
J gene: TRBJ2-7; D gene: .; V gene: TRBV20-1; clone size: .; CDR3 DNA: TGCAGTGCCGAAAAAAGGTCAGGGAGCTCCTACGAGCAGTACTTC; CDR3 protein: CSAEKRSGSSYEQYF
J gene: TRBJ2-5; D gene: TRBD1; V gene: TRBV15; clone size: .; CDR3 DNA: TGTGCCACCAGCAGAGATCTCGGGACAGGGAGGTACTTC; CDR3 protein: CATSRDLGTGRYF
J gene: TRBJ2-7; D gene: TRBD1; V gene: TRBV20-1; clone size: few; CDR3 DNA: TGCAGTGCTAGAGATCGGACAGGAACCTACGAGCAGTACTTC; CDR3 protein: CSARDRTGTYEQYF
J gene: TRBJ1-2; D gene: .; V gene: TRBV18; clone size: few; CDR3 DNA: TGTGCCAGCTCACCAGCATATCAGACGGGCGGCTACACCTTC; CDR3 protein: CASSPAYQTGGYTF
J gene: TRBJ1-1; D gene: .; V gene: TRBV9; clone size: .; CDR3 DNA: TGTGCCAGCAGCGCCGGGGACATTACGAACACTGAAGCTTTCTTT; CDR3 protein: CASSAGDITNTEAFF
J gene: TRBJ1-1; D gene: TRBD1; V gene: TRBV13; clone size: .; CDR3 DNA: TGTGCCAGCACCTTAGTTCCGGGACAGGGGTTTGAGAACACTGAAGCTTTCTTT; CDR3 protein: CASTLVPGQGFENTEAFF
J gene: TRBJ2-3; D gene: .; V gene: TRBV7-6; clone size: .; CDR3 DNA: TGTGCCAGCAGCTTAGGTAGTAGGTCTCGGACAGATACGCAGTATTTT; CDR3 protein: CASSLGSRSRTDTQYF
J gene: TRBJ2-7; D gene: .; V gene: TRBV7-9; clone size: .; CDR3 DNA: TGTGCCAGCAGCTTCGACGGCGCCTACGAGCAGTACTTC; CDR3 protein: CASSFDGAYEQYF
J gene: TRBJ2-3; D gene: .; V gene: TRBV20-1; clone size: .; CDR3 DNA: TGCAGTGCTAGAGGGAGATCAGGAGATACGCAGTATTTT; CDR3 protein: CSARGRSGDTQYF
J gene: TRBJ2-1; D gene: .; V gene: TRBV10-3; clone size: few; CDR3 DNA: TGTGCCATCAGCGCCCGGTTAGCGGAGCTCCGAACCAATGAGCAGTTCTTC; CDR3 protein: CAISARLAELRTNEQFF
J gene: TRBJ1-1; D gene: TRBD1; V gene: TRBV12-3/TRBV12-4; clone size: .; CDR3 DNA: TGTGCCAGCAGTTCCGGGACAGGGGGGGCCACTGAAGCTTTCTTT; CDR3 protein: CASSSGTGGATEAFF
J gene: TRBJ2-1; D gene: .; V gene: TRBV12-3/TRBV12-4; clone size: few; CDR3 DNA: TGTGCCAGCAGCTCAGCCCATGAGCAGTTCTTC; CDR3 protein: CASSSAHEQFF
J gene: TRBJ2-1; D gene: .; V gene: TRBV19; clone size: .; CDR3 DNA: TGTGCCAGTAACCCTTTCTTTGGCCCCGGGAAGTTCTTC; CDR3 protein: CASNPFFGPGKFF
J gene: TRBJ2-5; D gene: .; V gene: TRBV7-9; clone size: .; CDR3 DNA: TGTGCCAGCAGCTTAGGGGGGACTCACCAAGAGACCCAGTACTTC; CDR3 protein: CASSLGGTHQETQYF
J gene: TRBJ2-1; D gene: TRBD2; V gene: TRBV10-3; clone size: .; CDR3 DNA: TGTGCCATCAGGGGGGCTAGCGGGCCTAATGAGCAGTTCTTC; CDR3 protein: CAIRGASGPNEQFF
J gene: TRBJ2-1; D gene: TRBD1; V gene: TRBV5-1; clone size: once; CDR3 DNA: TGCGCCAGCAGCTTGAAGACAGGGGGGTCGTCTGAGCAGTTCTTC; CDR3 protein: CASSLKTGGSSEQFF
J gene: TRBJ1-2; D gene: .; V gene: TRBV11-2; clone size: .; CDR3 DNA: TGTGCCAGCAGCTTAATCCGGCAGGGTGGCTACACCTTC; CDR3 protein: CASSLIRQGGYTF
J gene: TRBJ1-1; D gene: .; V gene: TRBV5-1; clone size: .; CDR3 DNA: TGCGCCAGCAGCCGTGACAGAGGGCTAGCAGCTTTCTTT; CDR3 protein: CASSRDRGLAAFF
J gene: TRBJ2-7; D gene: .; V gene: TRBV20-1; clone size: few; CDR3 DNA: TGCAGTGCTGCTGACAGATACGAGCAGTACTTC; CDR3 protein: CSAADRYEQYF
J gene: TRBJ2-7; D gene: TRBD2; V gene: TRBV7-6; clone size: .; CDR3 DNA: TGTGCCAGCAGCTTCATCCGTAGCGGGGGGGCCGACGAGCAGTACTTC; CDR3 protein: CASSFIRSGGADEQYF
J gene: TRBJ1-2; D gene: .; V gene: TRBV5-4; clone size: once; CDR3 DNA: TGTGCCAGCAGCTTGGCACAGGCCTACTATGGCTACACCTTC; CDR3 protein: CASSLAQAYYGYTF
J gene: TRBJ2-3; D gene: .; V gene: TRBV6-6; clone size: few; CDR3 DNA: TGTGCCAGCAAGGGAAGCACAGATACGCAGTATTTT; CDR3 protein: CASKGSTDTQYF
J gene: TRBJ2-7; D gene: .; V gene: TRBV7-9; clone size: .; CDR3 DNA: TGTGCCAGCAGCTTTGAGGTTCCCTACGAGCAGTACTTC; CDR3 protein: CASSFEVPYEQYF
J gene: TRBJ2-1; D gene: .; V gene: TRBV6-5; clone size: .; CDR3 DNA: TGTGCCAGCAGTTACTCGATCGGGGGCGGAGAGCAGTTCTTC; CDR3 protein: CASSYSIGGGEQFF
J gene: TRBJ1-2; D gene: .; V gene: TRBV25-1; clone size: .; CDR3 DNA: TGTGCCAGCAGCGATCAGGGGACCTCCTACTATGGCTACACCTTC; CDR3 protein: CASSDQGTSYYGYTF
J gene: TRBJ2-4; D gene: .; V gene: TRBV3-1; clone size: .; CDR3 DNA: TGTGCCAGCAGCCAAGTTAGAGCCCTCGAGAACATTCAGTACTTC; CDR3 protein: CASSQVRALENIQYF
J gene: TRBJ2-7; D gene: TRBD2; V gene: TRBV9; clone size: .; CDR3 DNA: TGTGCCAGCAGCGTAGCCCTCGGGGGGGCCGACGAGCAGTACTTC; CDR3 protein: CASSVALGGADEQYF
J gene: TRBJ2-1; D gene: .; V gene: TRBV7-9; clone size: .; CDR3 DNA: TGTGCCAGCAGCACAACAGGTGACAATGAGCAGTTCTTC; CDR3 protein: CASSTTGDNEQFF
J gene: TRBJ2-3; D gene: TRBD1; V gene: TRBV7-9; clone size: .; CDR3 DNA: TGTGCCAGCAGCCCCGAGGGCAGGGGGCAAGTAGATACGCAGTATTTT; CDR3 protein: CASSPEGRGQVDTQYF
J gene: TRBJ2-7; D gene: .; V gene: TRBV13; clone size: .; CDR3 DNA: TGTGCCAGCAGCCCTCAAGGGCTGCCGGCCTACGAGCAGTACTTC; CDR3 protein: CASSPQGLPAYEQYF
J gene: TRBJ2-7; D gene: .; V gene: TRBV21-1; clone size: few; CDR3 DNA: TGTGCCAGCGGGGCTAGCGGACCCTCTTCCTACGAGCAGTACTTC; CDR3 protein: CASGASGPSSYEQYF
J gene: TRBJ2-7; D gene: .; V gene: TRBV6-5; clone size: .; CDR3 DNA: TGTGCCAGCAGTTACGTTGGGGGAAAATCCTACGAGCAGTACTTC; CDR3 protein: CASSYVGGKSYEQYF
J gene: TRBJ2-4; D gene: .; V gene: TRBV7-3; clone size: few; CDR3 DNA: TGTGCCAGCAGCCCGGCCCCGGTGACCAAAAACATTCAGTACTTC; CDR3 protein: CASSPAPVTKNIQYF
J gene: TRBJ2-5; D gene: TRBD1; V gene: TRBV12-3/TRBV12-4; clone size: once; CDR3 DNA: TGTGCCAGCAGTTTAGCGCTAGGACAGGGAGAGACCCAGTACTTC; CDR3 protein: CASSLALGQGETQYF
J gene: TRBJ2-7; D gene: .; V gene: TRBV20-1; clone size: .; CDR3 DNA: TGCAGTGCTAGAGGGTCGACAGACAAACCATACGAGCAGTACTTC; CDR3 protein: CSARGSTDKPYEQYF
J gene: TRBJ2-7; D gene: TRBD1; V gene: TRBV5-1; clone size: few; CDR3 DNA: TGCGCCAGCAGCGCCTTATACAGGGGATCAAACCACGAGCAGTACTTC; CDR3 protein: CASSALYRGSNHEQYF
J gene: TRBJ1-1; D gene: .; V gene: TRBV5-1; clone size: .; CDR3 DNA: TGCGCCAGCAGCTTGGCCGGGGAAATGAACACTGAAGCTTTCTTT; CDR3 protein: CASSLAGEMNTEAFF
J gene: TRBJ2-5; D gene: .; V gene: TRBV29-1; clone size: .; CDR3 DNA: TGCAGCGTTGAGGCGGGCAGGGTTGGAGAGACCCAGTACTTC; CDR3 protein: CSVEAGRVGETQYF
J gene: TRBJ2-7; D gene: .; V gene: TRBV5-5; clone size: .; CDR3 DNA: TGTGCCAGCAGCTTGGGGACCAGCCCACCCTACGAGCAGTACTTC; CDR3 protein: CASSLGTSPPYEQYF
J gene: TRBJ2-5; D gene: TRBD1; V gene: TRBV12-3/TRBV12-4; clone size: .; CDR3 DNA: TGTGCCAGCAGTTTTCGGACAGGGGCGCAAGAGACCCAGTACTTC; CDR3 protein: CASSFRTGAQETQYF
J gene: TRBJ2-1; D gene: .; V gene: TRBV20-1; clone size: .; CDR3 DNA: TGCAGTGCTAGAGATCTATCAGGATTGAGGAATGAGCAGTTCTTC; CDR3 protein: CSARDLSGLRNEQFF
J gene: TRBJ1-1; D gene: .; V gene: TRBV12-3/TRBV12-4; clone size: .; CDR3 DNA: TGTGCCAGCAGCTGGGACACCTCGGTCACTGAAGCTTTCTTT; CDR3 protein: CASSWDTSVTEAFF
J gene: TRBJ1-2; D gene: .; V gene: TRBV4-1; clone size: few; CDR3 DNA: TGCGCCAGCAGCCGAACACCGGTGCATGGCTACACCTTC; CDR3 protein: CASSRTPVHGYTF
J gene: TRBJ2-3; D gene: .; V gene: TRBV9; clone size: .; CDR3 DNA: TGTGCCAGCAGCGTAGTGGGAGAGAGGGGAGATACGCAGTATTTT; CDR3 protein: CASSVVGERGDTQYF
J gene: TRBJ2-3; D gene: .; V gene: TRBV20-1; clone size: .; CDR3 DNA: TGCAGTGCTAGAGATCGGCTAGCGTCGAGCACAGATACGCAGTATTTT; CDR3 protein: CSARDRLASSTDTQYF
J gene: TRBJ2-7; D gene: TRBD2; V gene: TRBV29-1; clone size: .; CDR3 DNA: TGCAGCGTTGAAGGCGGGACTAGCGGGGGTAGCTCCTACGAGCAGTACTTC; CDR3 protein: CSVEGGTSGGSSYEQYF
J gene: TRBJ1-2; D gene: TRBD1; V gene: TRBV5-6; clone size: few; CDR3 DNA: TGTGCCAGCAGCTCCTACAGGGGTATCGAAGGCTACACCTTC; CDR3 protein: CASSSYRGIEGYTF
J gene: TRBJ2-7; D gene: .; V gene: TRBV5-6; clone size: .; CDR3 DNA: TGTGCCAGCAGCTTGCGGACCCTAGCGAGCTACGAGCAGTACTTC; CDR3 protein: CASSLRTLASYEQYF